These 15 T cell receptor beta chains share one sample of origin, sequenced in a study of shared clonotypes between healthy human individuals. Some clones are missing from TCRdb's copy, which holds only in-frame ones; the method was immunoSEQ multiplex PCR. The sample lists around 1.1 million clones, around three quarters occurring once. Input material: memory CD4+ T cells from PBMCs. As to subset: CD45RA-negative fraction. The receptor source for this set is a man in his late teens or twenties in good health. Some clones in this sample may be carry-over from other donors' samples.

V gene TRBV18 combines with J gene TRBJ1-5, with TRBD1 matching 10 bases. Per germline, CDR1 KGHSH and CDR2 LQKENI. The V gene end was trimmed by 2 bases and the J gene end by 5 bases; junction bases not matched to a gene: 6. This CDR3 comprises 16 residues. CDR3 sequence reads: CASSPVGTGADQPQHF. As DNA, the CDR3 is TGTGCCAGCTCACCAGTCGGGACAGGGGCTGATCAGCCCCAGCATTTT.

The V gene is TRBV9, the J gene TRBJ2-5; D gene ambiguous. CDR1 and CDR2 from the germline V gene are SGDLS and YYNGEE. CDR3 size: 14 residues. The germline V and J ends were trimmed by 0 bases and 2 bases, with 8 bases remaining between them. CDR3 region: CASSVGNRQETQYF. DNA of the CDR3: TGTGCCAGCAGCGTAGGTAATAGGCAAGAGACCCAGTACTTC.

The chain joins TRBV30 to TRBJ1-2, with a weak D call TRBD1 (5 bases). Trimming took off 0 bases at V and 8 bases at J, with 19 bases between the two ends. CDR1 GTSNPN and CDR2 SVGIG come from the germline V gene (reference sequence). There are 15 residues in the CDR3. The CDR3 bases are TGTGCCTGGAGTGTTACCCCACATACTCGGGGCGGCTACACCTTC. Translated, it gives CAWSVTPHTRGGYTF.

As regards this clone: A clone one base away is much larger, so this may be a read error. V gene TRBV14 combines with J gene TRBJ2-6, with 7 bases lining up with TRBD1. V dropped 4 bases and J dropped 2; count of bases not matched to a gene: 2. Germline assignment: CDR1 SGHDN and CDR2 FVKESK. The CDR3 spans 15 residues. CDR3 residues: CASSPGTAGANVLTF. The CDR3 bases are TGTGCCAGCAGCCCGGGGACAGCTGGGGCCAACGTCCTGACTTTC.

This chain uses TRBV28 with TRBJ2-1, with D possibly TRBD1 on 5 matching bases. The V end lost 5 bases, the J end lost 0 bases, and 14 bases lay between the germline ends. Germline values: CDR1 MDHEN, CDR2 SYDVKM. The CDR3 runs to 16 residues. The CDR3 bases are TGTGCCAGCAGTGACCTGGGGCGGAGCTCCTACAATGAGCAGTTCTTC. Its protein is CASSDLGRSSYNEQFF.

V usage is TRBV2 and J usage is TRBJ1-2; TRBD1 aligns across 7 bases. The CDR3 has 13 residues. Losses at the gene ends were 7 bases for V and 8 bases for J; bases not matched to a gene: 10. CDR1 is SNHLY and CDR2 is FYNNEI in the germline V gene. The CDR3 DNA reads TGTGCCAGCACCCTCACAGGGGTGCGGGGCTACACCTTC. This sequence encodes CASTLTGVRGYTF.

V and J are TRBV7-2 and TRBJ2-3; no firm D call. The germline V gene has CDR1 SGHTA and CDR2 FQGNSA. Trimming took 1 base from V and 8 from J, leaving 7 bases between them. The CDR3 sequence is 12 residues long. The CDR3 bases are TGTGCCAGCAGCTTAGGAGTAGGTACGCAGTATTTT. Translated, it gives CASSLGVGTQYF.

Many counts were recorded for this clone. Other DNA sequences in this sample translate to the same CDR3. The chain joins TRBV30 to TRBJ1-4; weak D call: TRBD1 (6 bases). Germline V lookup: CDR1 GTSNPN, CDR2 SVGIG (reference sequence). This CDR3 is 13 amino acids long. Trimming stripped 5 bases from V and 8 bases from J, with 15 bases between. CDR3 nucleotide sequence: TGTGCCTGGGACAGGAACCCATCCGAAAAACTGTTTTTT. Translating it yields CAWDRNPSEKLFF.

CDR3 sequence reads: CASSLGISGANVLTF. The CDR3 coding sequence is TGTGCCAGCAGCTTGGGGATCTCTGGGGCCAACGTCCTGACTTTC. The chain has TRBV7-3 and TRBJ2-6; the D is unclear. Germline V gene sequence: CDR1 SGHTA, CDR2 FQGTGA. The CDR3 has 15 amino acids. V dropped 3 bases and J dropped 0 bases, with 6 bases sitting between them.

The chain carries TRBV9 and TRBJ2-5; D perhaps matches TRBD2 (6 bases). Germline-derived CDR1 and CDR2 are SGDLS and YYNGEE. Trimming pared 4 bases from V and 5 bases from J, leaving 12 bases between. This CDR3 spans 13 amino acids. This CDR3 reads CASSWTTSETQYF. CDR3 coding DNA: TGTGCCAGCAGCTGGACTACTTCGGAGACCCAGTACTTC. The variable domain in full, with the rest retrieved from reference TRBV9 and TRBJ2-5, is DSGVTQTPKHLITATGQRVTLRCSPRSGDLSVYWYQQSLDQGLQFLIQYYNGEERAKGNILERFSAQQFPDLHSELNLSSLELGDSALYFCASSWTTSETQYFGPGTRLLVL.

Only one count was recorded for this clone. V gene TRBV5-1 combines with J gene TRBJ2-1, with 15 bases that match TRBD2. V lost 4 bases and J lost 7; bases outside the gene matches: 12. The CDR3 is 18 amino acids. Germline loops: CDR1 SGHRS, CDR2 YFSETQ. CDR3 sequence (DNA): TGCGCCAGCAGCCTCGGGACTAGCGGGAGGTTAGGGGCGAATGAGCAGTTCTTC. Amino acid sequence: CASSLGTSGRLGANEQFF.

V is TRBV30 and J is TRBJ1-5, with no clear D. Trimming left V 3 bases short and J 6 bases short, with 15 bases between. The CDR3 spans 14 residues. The germline V gene encodes CDR1 GTSNPN and CDR2 SVGIG (reference sequence). CDR3 region: CAWSADLRGQPQHF. CDR3 nucleotide sequence: TGTGCCTGGAGCGCAGACCTCAGAGGTCAGCCCCAGCATTTT.

This rearrangement joins TRBV11-2 to TRBJ2-1, with 10 nucleotides matching TRBD1. The V gene end was trimmed by 3 bases and the J gene end by 8 bases; junction bases not matched to a gene: 7. The CDR3 is made up of 15 amino acids. Germline loops: CDR1 SGHAT, CDR2 FQNNGV. CDR3 protein: CASSFQRQGADEQFF. For the CDR3, the DNA is TGTGCCAGCAGCTTTCAGCGACAGGGGGCCGATGAGCAGTTCTTC. The complete variable domain, with remaining parts taken from reference TRBV11-2 and TRBJ2-1, reads EAGVAQSPRYKIIEKRQSVAFWCNPISGHATLYWYQQILGQGPKLLIQFQNNGVVDDSQLPKDRFSAERLKGVDSTLKIQPAKLEDSAVYLCASSFQRQGADEQFFGPGTRLTVL.

The rearrangement links TRBV10-1 to TRBJ2-7; D not certain. The V gene's germline CDR1 is WNHNN and CDR2 SYGVQD (reference sequence). The CDR3 contains 12 residues. V lost 4 bases, J lost 0 bases, and 4 bases lay in between. Written as DNA, the CDR3 is TGCGCCAGCAGTGGGACCTCCTACGAGCAGTACTTC. Its translation: CASSGTSYEQYF.

Details on this clone: Other DNA sequences from this sample encode an identical CDR3 as well. The genes are TRBV15 and TRBJ2-1; D is unresolved. Trimming took off 0 bases at V and 5 bases at J, with 8 bases between the two ends. CDR1 and CDR2 from the germline V gene are LNHNV and YYDKDF (reference sequence). The CDR3 extends over 14 amino acids. This chain's CDR3 is CATSRDVGNNEQFF. CDR3 coding DNA: TGTGCCACCAGCAGAGACGTGGGGAACAATGAGCAGTTCTTC.